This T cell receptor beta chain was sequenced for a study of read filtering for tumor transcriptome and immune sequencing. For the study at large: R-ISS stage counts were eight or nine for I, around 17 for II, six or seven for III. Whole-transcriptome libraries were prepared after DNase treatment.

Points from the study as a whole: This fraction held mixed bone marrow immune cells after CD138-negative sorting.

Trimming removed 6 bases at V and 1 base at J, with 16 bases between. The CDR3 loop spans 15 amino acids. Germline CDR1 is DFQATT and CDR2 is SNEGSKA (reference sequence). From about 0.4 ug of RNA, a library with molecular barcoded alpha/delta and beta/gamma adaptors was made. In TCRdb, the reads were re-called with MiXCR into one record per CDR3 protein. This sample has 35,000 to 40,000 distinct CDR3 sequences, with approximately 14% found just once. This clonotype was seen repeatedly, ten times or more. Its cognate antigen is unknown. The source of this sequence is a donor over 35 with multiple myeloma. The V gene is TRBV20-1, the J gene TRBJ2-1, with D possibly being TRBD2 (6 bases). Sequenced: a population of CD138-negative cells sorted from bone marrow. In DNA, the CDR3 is TGCAGTGCGAGTGCACTAGCCTCTTCCTACAATGAGCAGTTCTTC. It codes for CSASALASSYNEQFF.